This T cell receptor (beta chain) was recorded in a study of early T cells in non-severe SARS-CoV-2 infection. Overall study context: Chains from this unsorted whole-blood bulk RNA could not be paired.

Researchers attached unique molecular identifiers to individual cDNA molecules. MiXCR, applied by TCRdb to the 5' RACE reads, yields one record per CDR3 protein. This table holds about 68,000 distinct CDR3 sequences, 10% to 15% found once. General study results and limits: Matches to VDJdb favored anti-spike CD8 responses and missed private and CD4 specificities.

This CDR3 spans 14 amino acids. The V and J ends lost 3 bases and 5 bases respectively, with 13 bases between them. Points on this clonotype: Its antigen remains unidentified.

The chain is built from TRBV12-3 or TRBV12-4 and TRBJ2-5, with D perhaps assigned TRBD1 or TRBD2 (5 bases each). The TCR sequence derives from an adult who was a healthcare worker with PCR-confirmed SARS-CoV-2 infection or an uninfected control (not recorded which). The specimen was whole blood. The CDR3, as DNA: TGTGCCAGCAGTTTCCTCGGGGCTACCGAGACCCAGTACTTC. Protein sequence: CASSFLGATETQYF.